This record looks at one T cell receptor (beta chain) sequence and its context. Its binding antigen is unknown. Base qualities are not recorded, but no much larger clone differs from it by a single base. The data derive from a study of blood T cell repertoires in COVID-19 (dated by TCRdb to 2018 to 2020). At the level of the whole study: Samples from collaborators originated in the United States, Italy and Spain and spanned both the acute and convalescent phases of COVID-19. The samples were drawn from the first 160 participants of the ongoing ImmuneRACE study and from roughly 1,300 subjects provided by 6 global collaborators. The repertoires were released in a freely available public database intended as a resource for research on the immune response to SARS-CoV-2. The material from the prospective study consisted of cDNA or gDNA derived from T cells, B-cell-depleted T cells, or PBMCs. Nearly every sample came with metadata listing a de-identified subject ID, COVID-19 status, age in years and sex. Subjects who had been exposed to COVID-19, were actively infected with it, or had recovered from it provided the deeply sampled blood TCRbeta repertoires that made up the dataset. Where available, HLA class I and class II types were taken from metadata supplied by the sample provider and were not determined by assay-based typing. What the authors observed across the whole study: How much clinical and demographic metadata was included differed by source and by participant, and the metadata was provided uncurated.

TCRbeta CDR3 regions were amplified from genomic DNA by means of the immunoSEQ Assay, a bias-controlled multiplex PCR. The authors' analysis ran thus. Nucleated cell counts per sample were estimated from amplification of reference gene primers within the assay. To quantify the absolute abundance of each unique TCRbeta CDR3 rearrangement, sequence reads were collapsed and filtered. Productive Simpson clonality was computed per sample as the square root of Simpson's diversity index over productive rearrangements. TCRdb took this table from immuneACCESS and kept in-frame rearrangements with V and J called. Such tables lack part of the clones; where checked against another copy, unresolved V genes explain under half of the gap, and the rest is unexplained. That table is the source of V, J and clone size, and D and trimming were worked out from the DNA. Within this sample are about 220,000 clones, with about 85% of them counted one time only. The top ten clones comprise approximately 0.66% of the sample.

Each collaborating institution followed its own protocols to collect whole blood in K2EDTA tubes. For TCRbeta analysis, collaborators shipped samples in one of three forms: frozen whole blood, isolated PBMCs, or DNA extracted from either of those sample types. Spanning cysteine to phenylalanine, the CDR3 consists of 13 amino acids. Only CDR3 DNA remains: 39 bases, in frame from the first base. The CDR1 and CDR2 encoded by the germline V gene are SGDLS and YYNGEE. The junction shows trimming of 5 bases on V and 4 bases on J, plus 12 bases between the germline ends. This receptor was identified in a man aged 40-49 years with acute or convalescent COVID-19. The sample comprised peripheral blood. The chain is assembled from TRBV9 and TRBJ1-1; possibly the D gene is TRBD1, per 5 matching bases. The CDR3 is CASRKVGGTEAFF. Read as DNA, the sequence is TGTGCCAGCAGGAAGGTGGGGGGCACTGAAGCTTTCTTT.